One and the same sample provided the 25 T cell receptor beta chains below, sequenced in a study of T cell clusters in autoimmune cytopenias. Multiplex touch-down PCR amplified TRB using TRB-A and TRB-B pools in one tube. TCRdb reprocessed the multiplex PCR reads and keeps a single row for each CDR3 protein, giving no DNA. The table lists about 7,400 distinct CDR3 sequences, with 25% to 35% in the top ten. Each sample's input was approximately 0.25 ug genomic DNA, 38,000 or so genome equivalents. Source material: peripheral blood. Receptors were obtained from a human donor with an autoimmune cytopenia or autoimmune hepatitis (not recorded which).

The rearrangement links TRBV10-1 to TRBJ1-1. The germline gives CDR1 WNHNN, CDR2 SYGVQD (reference sequence). The CDR3 runs 13 residues. CDR3 protein: CASSEYSSTEAFF.

The chain combines TRBV10-3 with TRBJ2-2; with no DNA, the TCRdb D assignment of TRBD2 cannot be verified. The CDR3 runs to 17 residues. Germline V gene lookup returns CDR1 ENHRY and CDR2 SYGVKD. CDR3: CAISVQDLAGNTGELFF.

This chain connects TRBV5-1 to TRBJ2-2. Per the germline V gene, CDR1 is SGHRS and CDR2 is YFSETQ. The CDR3 contains 18 residues. This CDR3 reads CASSLVQTLWGNTGELFF.

This clonotype is called medium-sized (0.01 to 0.1%) based on its frequency. V is TRBV6-1 and J is TRBJ2-5; TCRdb lists TRBD2, though no DNA is available to test this call. Germline V CDR1 and CDR2: MNHNS, SASEGT. This CDR3 has 15 amino acids. CDR3: CASSALAGGSETQYF.

Frequency places this clonotype as medium-sized. J is TRBJ1-2 and V is TRBV20-1; TCRdb lists TRBD1, though no DNA is available to test this call. The CDR3 is 13 amino acids. The germline gives CDR1 DFQATT, CDR2 SNEGSKA (reference sequence). This CDR3 reads CSASRQTNYGYTF.

The V and J genes are TRBV19 and TRBJ2-1; TCRdb's D call, TRBD2, is unchecked because there is no DNA. Germline values: CDR1 LNHDA, CDR2 SQIVND (reference sequence). CDR3 size: 16 residues. The CDR3 is CASSTRTSGSPNEQFF.

The chain has TRBV6-5 and TRBJ2-5. The CDR3 extends over 13 amino acids. Germline V lookup: CDR1 MNHEY, CDR2 SVGAGI. CDR3 region: CASSDWEQGTQYF.

This chain links TRBV7-3 with TRBJ2-6. Germline CDR1 is SGHTA and CDR2 is FQGTGA. CDR3 length: 17 residues. The CDR3 sequence: CASSLTGAGSGANVLTF. The full variable domain, rest sourced from reference TRBV7-3 and TRBJ2-6, is GAGVSQTPSNKVTEKGKYVELRCDPISGHTALYWYRQSLGQGPEFLIYFQGTGAADDSGLPNDRFFAVRPEGSVSTLKIQRTERGDSAVYLCASSLTGAGSGANVLTFGAGSRLTVL.

By frequency, this clonotype registers medium-sized (0.01 to 0.1%). The V and J genes are TRBV30 and TRBJ1-2. The germline V gene encodes CDR1 GTSNPN and CDR2 SVGIG (reference sequence). This CDR3 comprises 12 residues. CDR3 sequence: CAWRIRGGGYTF.

The V call is TRBV27, the J call TRBJ2-6; TCRdb picks TRBD1, but there is no DNA to check that call. The CDR3 consists of 18 residues. In germline, CDR1 is MNHEY, CDR2 SMNVEV (reference sequence). The CDR3: CASWGQGAGLPGANVLTF. The variable domain in full, completed from reference TRBV27 and TRBJ2-6, reads EAQVTQNPRYLITVTGKKLTVTCSQNMNHEYMSWYRQDPGLGLRQIYYSMNVEVTDKGDVPEGYKVSRKEKRNFPLILESPSPNQTSLYFCASWGQGAGLPGANVLTFGAGSRLTVL.

V and J are TRBV20-1 and TRBJ1-6; no DNA is available, so the TRBD1 call from TCRdb remains unchecked. This CDR3 region has 16 residues. Germline CDR1 is DFQATT and CDR2 is SNEGSKA (reference sequence). The CDR3 loop is CSARDTRTGENSPLHF.

The chain is built from TRBV12-3 or TRBV12-4 and TRBJ2-7; the D call from TCRdb, TRBD1, cannot be confirmed without DNA. This CDR3 spans 17 amino acids. The chain's CDR3 is CASSHGGQGLLSYEQYF.

This chain uses TRBV27 with TRBJ2-6. CDR3 size: 16 residues. Per the germline V gene, CDR1 is MNHEY and CDR2 is SMNVEV (reference sequence). This CDR3 reads CASGAPRSSGANVLTF. Full variable domain (missing parts from reference TRBV27 and TRBJ2-6): EAQVTQNPRYLITVTGKKLTVTCSQNMNHEYMSWYRQDPGLGLRQIYYSMNVEVTDKGDVPEGYKVSRKEKRNFPLILESPSPNQTSLYFCASGAPRSSGANVLTFGAGSRLTVL.

This clonotype counts as medium-sized by frequency. The V and J genes are TRBV7-9 and TRBJ1-2; the TRBD1 assignment by TCRdb is unverifiable without DNA. The germline V gene has CDR1 SEHNR and CDR2 FQNEAQ (reference sequence). The CDR3 has 14 amino acids. This CDR3 is CASSEQGQGVGYTF.

This clonotype ranks as medium-sized in terms of frequency. This sequence joins TRBV19 and TRBJ1-2; TCRdb returns TRBD1, unconfirmable since there is no DNA. Germline CDR1 reads LNHDA; CDR2 reads SQIVND (reference sequence). The CDR3 sequence is 11 residues long. The CDR3 is CASHGGYGYTF.

In terms of frequency, this clonotype is medium-sized. The chain joins TRBV29-1 to TRBJ1-1. The germline V gene encodes CDR1 SQVTM and CDR2 ANQGSEA. This CDR3 region has 13 residues. CDR3 in amino acids: CSAAGRANTEAFF.

The chain recombines TRBV12-5 with TRBJ1-2; no DNA is available, so the TRBD1 call from TCRdb remains unchecked. This CDR3 has 13 residues. Germline V gene sequence: CDR1 LGHNT, CDR2 FRNRAP. CDR3 sequence reads: CASGLRQGYGYTF.

This chain uses TRBV10-3 with TRBJ2-3; TCRdb's assignment of TRBD1 cannot be checked, as there is no DNA. There are 17 residues in the CDR3. The germline V gene encodes CDR1 ENHRY and CDR2 SYGVKD. CDR3: CAISEGYSGLLTDTQYF.

The chain is built from TRBV7-9 and TRBJ2-1; absent DNA, TCRdb's TRBD2 call cannot be checked. In germline, CDR1 is SEHNR, CDR2 FQNEAQ (reference sequence). The CDR3 covers 15 residues. The CDR3 here is CASSETSGTMDEQFF.

The chain employs TRBV20-1 and TRBJ1-5. Germline CDR1 DFQATT, CDR2 SNEGSKA (reference sequence). The CDR3 totals 14 residues. CDR3 amino acids: CSVAQNLRTQPQHF.

The chain has TRBV30 and TRBJ2-4. CDR3 size: 15 residues. CDR1 is GTSNPN and CDR2 is SVGIG in the germline V gene (reference sequence). CDR3 sequence reads: CAWSVGGLAKNIQYF. The variable domain in full, with the rest retrieved from reference TRBV30 and TRBJ2-4, is SQTIHQWPATLVQPVGSPLSLECTVEGTSNPNLYWYRQAAGRGLQLLFYSVGIGQISSEVPQNLSASRPQDRQFILSSKKLLLSDSGFYLCAWSVGGLAKNIQYFGAGTRLSVL.

This clonotype is medium-sized by frequency. The chain is built from TRBV12-3 or TRBV12-4 and TRBJ2-3. The CDR3 is made up of 12 amino acids. This CDR3 reads CASSFTTDTQYF.

The chain links TRBV5-1 to TRBJ1-2; TCRdb's D call of TRBD1 is untestable without DNA. The CDR3 length is 13 residues. CDR1 is SGHRS and CDR2 is YFSETQ in the germline V gene. The CDR3 reads CASGPQGLWGYTF.

This sequence joins TRBV18 and TRBJ2-5; TCRdb's assignment of TRBD1 cannot be checked, as there is no DNA. The CDR3 totals 14 residues. Per germline, CDR1 KGHSH and CDR2 LQKENI. CDR3 sequence reads: CASRQTGMQETQYF.

The chain has TRBV6-1 and TRBJ1-1; TCRdb's D gene call, TRBD1, goes unchecked for lack of DNA. The CDR3 is 15 residues long. Germline V gene data show CDR1 as MNHNS and CDR2 as SASEGT. The CDR3 loop is CASYSPRTGYTEAFF.